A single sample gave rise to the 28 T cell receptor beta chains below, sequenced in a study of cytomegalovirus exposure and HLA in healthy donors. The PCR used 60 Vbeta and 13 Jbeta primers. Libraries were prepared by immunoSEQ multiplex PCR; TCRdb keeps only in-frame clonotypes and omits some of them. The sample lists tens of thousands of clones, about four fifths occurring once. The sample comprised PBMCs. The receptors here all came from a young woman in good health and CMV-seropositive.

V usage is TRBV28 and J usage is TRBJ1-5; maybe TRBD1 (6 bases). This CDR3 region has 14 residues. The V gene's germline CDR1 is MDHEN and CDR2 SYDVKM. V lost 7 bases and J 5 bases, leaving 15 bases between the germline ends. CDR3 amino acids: CASTMIQGYQPQHF. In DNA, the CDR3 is TGTGCCAGCACGATGATACAGGGTTATCAGCCCCAGCATTTT.

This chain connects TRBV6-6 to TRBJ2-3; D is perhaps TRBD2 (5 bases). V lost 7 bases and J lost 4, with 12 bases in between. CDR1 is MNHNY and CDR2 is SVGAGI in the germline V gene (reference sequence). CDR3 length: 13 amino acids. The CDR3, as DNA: TGTGCCAGCACAACGACGGAGGCAGATACGCAGTATTTT. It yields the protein CASTTTEADTQYF.

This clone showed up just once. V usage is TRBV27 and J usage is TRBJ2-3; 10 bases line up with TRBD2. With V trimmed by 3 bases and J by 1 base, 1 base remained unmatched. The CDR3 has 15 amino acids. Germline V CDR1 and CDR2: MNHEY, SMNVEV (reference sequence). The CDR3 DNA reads TGTGCCAGCAGTTTCGGACTAGCGGGCACAGATACGCAGTATTTT. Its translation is CASSFGLAGTDTQYF.

CDR3 bases: TGCGCCAGCAGCCCCAGAGCGGGGGGGCCGAAAGAGACCCAGTACTTC. Its protein product is CASSPRAGGPKETQYF. This chain connects TRBV5-1 to TRBJ2-5; 10 bases match TRBD2. V gave up 4 bases and J gave up 3 bases; unmatched junction bases: 9. This CDR3 contains 16 residues. From germline, CDR1 is SGHRS and CDR2 YFSETQ.

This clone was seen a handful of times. CDR3 nucleotides: TGTGCCAGCAGCTCCCCACTAGCGGGCGGCCCCTACGAGCAGTACTTC. Its protein is CASSSPLAGGPYEQYF. This chain uses TRBV5-5 with TRBJ2-7; 9 nucleotides line up with TRBD2. The CDR3 extends over 16 amino acids. The trim removed 3 bases at V and 2 bases at J, leaving 9 bases unmatched. Germline V CDR1 and CDR2: SGHKS, YYEKEE (reference sequence).

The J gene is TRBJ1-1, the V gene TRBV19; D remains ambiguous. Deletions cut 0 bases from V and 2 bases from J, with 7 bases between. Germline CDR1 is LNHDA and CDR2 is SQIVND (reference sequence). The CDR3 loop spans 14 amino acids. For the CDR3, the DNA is TGTGCCAGTAGTATAGACACCCTAAACACTGAAGCTTTCTTT. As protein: CASSIDTLNTEAFF.

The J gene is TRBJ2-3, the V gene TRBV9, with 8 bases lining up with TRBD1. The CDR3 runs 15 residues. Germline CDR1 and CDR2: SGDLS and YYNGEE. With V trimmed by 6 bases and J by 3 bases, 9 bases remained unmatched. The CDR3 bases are TGTGCCAGCACCCTAGGCAGGGGGCTGACAGATACGCAGTATTTT. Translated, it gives CASTLGRGLTDTQYF. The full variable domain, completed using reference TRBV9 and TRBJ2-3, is DSGVTQTPKHLITATGQRVTLRCSPRSGDLSVYWYQQSLDQGLQFLIQYYNGEERAKGNILERFSAQQFPDLHSELNLSSLELGDSALYFCASTLGRGLTDTQYFGPGTRLTVL.

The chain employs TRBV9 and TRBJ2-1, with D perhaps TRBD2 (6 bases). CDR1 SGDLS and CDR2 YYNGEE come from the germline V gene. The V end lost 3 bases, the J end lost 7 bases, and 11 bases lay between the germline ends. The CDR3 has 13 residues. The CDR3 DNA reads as TGTGCCAGCAGCGCGCAGGGAGGTAATGAGCAGTTCTTC. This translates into CASSAQGGNEQFF.

The CDR3 loop is CASRTGTSAKSSSYEQYF. CDR3 coding DNA: TGTGCCAGCAGAACCGGGACTAGCGCAAAAAGTAGCTCCTACGAGCAGTACTTC. The rearrangement uses TRBV27 and TRBJ2-7; 10 bases agree with TRBD2. In germline, CDR1 is MNHEY, CDR2 SMNVEV (reference sequence). The V and J ends lost 6 bases and 0 bases, in that order; junction bases with no gene match: 14. The CDR3 runs to 18 residues.

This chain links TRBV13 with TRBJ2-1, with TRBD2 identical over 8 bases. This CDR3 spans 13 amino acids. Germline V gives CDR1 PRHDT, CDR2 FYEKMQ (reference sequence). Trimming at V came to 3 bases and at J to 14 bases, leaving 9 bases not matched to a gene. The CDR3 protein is CASSFFDGRVEFF. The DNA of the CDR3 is TGTGCCAGCAGCTTCTTTGACGGGAGGGTGGAGTTCTTC.

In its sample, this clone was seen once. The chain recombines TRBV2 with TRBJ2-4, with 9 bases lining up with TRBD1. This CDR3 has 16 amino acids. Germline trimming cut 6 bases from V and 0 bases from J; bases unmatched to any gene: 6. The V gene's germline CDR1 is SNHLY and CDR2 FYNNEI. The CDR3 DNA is TGTGCCAGCAGGGGGACAGGGCCTCTAGCCAAAAACATTCAGTACTTC. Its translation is CASRGTGPLAKNIQYF.

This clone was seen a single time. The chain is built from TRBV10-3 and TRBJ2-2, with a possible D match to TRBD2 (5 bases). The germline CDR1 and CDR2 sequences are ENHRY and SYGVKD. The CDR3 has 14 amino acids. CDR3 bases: TGTGCTGCAAGCGGCCTGTTGAACACCGGGGAGCTGTTTTTT. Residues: CAASGLLNTGELFF.

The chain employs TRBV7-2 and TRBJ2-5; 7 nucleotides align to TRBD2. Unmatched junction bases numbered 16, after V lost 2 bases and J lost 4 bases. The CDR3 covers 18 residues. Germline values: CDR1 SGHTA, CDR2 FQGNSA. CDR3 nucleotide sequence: TGTGCCAGCAGCTTAACGGTTCGACCGGGAGGATCAGGAGAGACCCAGTACTTC. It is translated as CASSLTVRPGGSGETQYF.

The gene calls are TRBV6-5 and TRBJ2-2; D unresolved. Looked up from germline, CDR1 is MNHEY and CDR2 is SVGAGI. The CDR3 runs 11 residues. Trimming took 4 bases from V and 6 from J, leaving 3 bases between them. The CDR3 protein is CASSSSGELFF. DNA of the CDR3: TGTGCCAGCAGTTCCTCCGGGGAGCTGTTTTTT.

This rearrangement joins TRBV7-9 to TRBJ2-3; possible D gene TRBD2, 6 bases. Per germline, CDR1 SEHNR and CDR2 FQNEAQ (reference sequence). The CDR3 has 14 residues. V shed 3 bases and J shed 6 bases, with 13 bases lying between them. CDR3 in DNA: TGTGCCAGCAGCTTCTACGGGAGCATCGATACGCAGTATTTT. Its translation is CASSFYGSIDTQYF.

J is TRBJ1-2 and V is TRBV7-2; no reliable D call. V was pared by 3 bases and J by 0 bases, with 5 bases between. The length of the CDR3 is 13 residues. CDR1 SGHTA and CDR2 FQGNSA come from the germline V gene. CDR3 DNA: TGTGCCAGCAGCTTTAGTTCTAACTATGGCTACACCTTC. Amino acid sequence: CASSFSSNYGYTF.

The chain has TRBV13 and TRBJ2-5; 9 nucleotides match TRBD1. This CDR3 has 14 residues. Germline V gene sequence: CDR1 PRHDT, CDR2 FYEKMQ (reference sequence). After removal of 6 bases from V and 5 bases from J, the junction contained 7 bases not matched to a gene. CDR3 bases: TGTGCCAGCAGTTCAACAGGGGGCGGTGAGACCCAGTACTTC. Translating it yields CASSSTGGGETQYF.

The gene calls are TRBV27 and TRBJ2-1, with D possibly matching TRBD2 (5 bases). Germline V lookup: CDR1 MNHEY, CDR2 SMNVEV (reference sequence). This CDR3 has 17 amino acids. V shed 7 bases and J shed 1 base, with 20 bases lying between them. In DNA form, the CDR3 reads TGTGCCAGCAACCCAGACGGCGGGTGGACTTCCTACAATGAGCAGTTCTTC. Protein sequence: CASNPDGGWTSYNEQFF.

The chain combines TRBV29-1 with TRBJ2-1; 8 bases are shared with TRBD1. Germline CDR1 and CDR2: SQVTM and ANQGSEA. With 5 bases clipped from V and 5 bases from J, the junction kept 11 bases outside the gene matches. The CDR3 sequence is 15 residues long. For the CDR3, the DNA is TGCAGCGTTCACCCACTCAGGGGGCTTGACAATGAGCAGTTCTTC. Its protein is CSVHPLRGLDNEQFF.

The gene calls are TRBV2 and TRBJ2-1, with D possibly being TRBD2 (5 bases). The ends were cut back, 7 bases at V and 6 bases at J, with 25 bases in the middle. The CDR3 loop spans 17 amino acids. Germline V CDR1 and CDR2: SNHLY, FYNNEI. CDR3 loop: CASTVPGSGASGNEQFF. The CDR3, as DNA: TGTGCCAGCACGGTTCCGGGAAGTGGAGCGTCAGGCAATGAGCAGTTCTTC.

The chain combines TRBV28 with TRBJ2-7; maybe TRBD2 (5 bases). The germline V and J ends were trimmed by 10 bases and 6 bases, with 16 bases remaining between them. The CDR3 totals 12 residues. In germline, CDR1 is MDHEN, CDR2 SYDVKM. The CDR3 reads CAIRPGGREQYF. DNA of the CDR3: TGTGCCATAAGACCTGGCGGGCGCGAGCAGTACTTC.

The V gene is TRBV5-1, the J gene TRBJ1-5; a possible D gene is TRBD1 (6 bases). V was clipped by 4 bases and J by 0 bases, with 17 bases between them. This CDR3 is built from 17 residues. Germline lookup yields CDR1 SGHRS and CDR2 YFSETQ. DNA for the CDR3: TGCGCCAGCAGCCAAGGCCCGGACAGCAATAGCAATCAGCCCCAGCATTTT. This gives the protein CASSQGPDSNSNQPQHF.

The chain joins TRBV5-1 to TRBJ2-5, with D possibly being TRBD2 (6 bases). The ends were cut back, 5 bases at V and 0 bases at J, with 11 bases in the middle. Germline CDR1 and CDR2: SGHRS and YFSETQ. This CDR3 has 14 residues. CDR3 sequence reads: CASRARGNQETQYF. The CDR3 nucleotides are TGCGCCAGCAGAGCTCGGGGGAACCAAGAGACCCAGTACTTC.

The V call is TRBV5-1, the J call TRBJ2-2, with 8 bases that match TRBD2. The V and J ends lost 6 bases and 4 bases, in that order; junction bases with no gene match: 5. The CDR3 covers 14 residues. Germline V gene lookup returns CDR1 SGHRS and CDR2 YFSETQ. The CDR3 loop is CASMSGSRTGELFF. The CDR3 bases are TGCGCCAGCATGAGCGGGAGTCGCACCGGGGAGCTGTTTTTT. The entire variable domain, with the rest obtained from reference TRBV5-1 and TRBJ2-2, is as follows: KAGVTQTPRYLIKTRGQQVTLSCSPISGHRSVSWYQQTPGQGLQFLFEYFSETQRNKGNFPGRFSGRQFSNSRSEMNVSTLELGDSALYLCASMSGSRTGELFFGEGSRLTVL.

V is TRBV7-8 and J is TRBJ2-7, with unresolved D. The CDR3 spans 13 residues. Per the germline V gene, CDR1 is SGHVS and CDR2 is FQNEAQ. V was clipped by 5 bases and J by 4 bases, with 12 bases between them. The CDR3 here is CASSTSTGYEQYF. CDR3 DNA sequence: TGTGCCAGCAGCACATCGACTGGATACGAGCAGTACTTC.

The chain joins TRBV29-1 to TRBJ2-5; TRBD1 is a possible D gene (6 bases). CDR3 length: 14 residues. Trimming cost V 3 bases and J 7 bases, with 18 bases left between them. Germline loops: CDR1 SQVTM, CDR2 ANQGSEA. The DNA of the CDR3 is TGCAGCGTTGAGATCGGTCGGACAGTTGGGACCCAGTACTTC. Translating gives CSVEIGRTVGTQYF.

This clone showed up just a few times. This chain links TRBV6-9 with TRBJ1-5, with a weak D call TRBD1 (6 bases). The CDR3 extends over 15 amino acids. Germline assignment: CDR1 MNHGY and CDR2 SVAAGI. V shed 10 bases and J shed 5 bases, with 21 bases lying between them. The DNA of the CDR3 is TGTGCCAAACCCCCCTGTGGGACACTGGATCAGCCCCAGCATTTT. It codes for CAKPPCGTLDQPQHF.

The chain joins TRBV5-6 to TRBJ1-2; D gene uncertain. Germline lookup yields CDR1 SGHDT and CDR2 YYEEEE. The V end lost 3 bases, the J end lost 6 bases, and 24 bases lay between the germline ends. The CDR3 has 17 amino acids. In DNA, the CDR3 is TGTGCCAGCAGCTCCGAGGGAGCTGGCGGCAGACTACATGGCTACACCTTC. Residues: CASSSEGAGGRLHGYTF.